These T cell receptor beta chains were read from a single sample in a study of CD4 T cells in relation to SARS-CoV-2 and coronaviruses. Repertoires were generated with immunoSEQ multiplex PCR, while TCRdb's copy carries only in-frame clones and drops some. The data hold more than 20,000 clones, with over 65% observed a single time. These receptors are not linked to any known antigen. Sequencing was done on a sample of CD4+ T cells from PBMCs, cultured in vitro. The receptor source for this set is a human donor in good health. Both conserved end residues are part of each CDR3. D genes are given only for firm matches. For some rows the clone size is stated as once, few or many, or as a class when expanded; others skip it.

>-|15|-|TRBJ2-4|TRBV5-1
CASSLALGRENIQYF
TGCGCCAGCAGCTTGGCCCTGGGACGGGAAAACATTCAGTACTTC
>TRBD2|15|once|TRBJ2-3|TRBV7-2
CASSSWTTGGDTQYF
TGTGCCAGCAGCTCCTGGACGACGGGGGGAGATACGCAGTATTTT
>-|13|-|TRBJ1-2|TRBV5-1
CASRFGGGYGYTF
TGCGCCAGCAGGTTCGGGGGAGGCTATGGCTACACCTTC
>-|15|-|TRBJ2-2|TRBV6-1
CASSERRHNTGELFF
TGTGCCAGCAGTGAGCGCCGTCATAACACCGGGGAGCTGTTTTTT
>TRBD1|16|-|TRBJ2-2|TRBV2
CASLRDRGLDTGELFF
TGTGCCAGCCTTAGGGACAGGGGGCTGGACACCGGGGAGCTGTTTTTT
>-|14|-|TRBJ1-4|TRBV2
CASSEGFGEEKLFF
TGTGCCAGCAGTGAGGGGTTTGGGGAAGAAAAACTGTTTTTT
>-|12|-|TRBJ1-2|TRBV29-1
CSARDGNYGYTF
TGCAGCGCCCGGGACGGGAACTATGGCTACACCTTC
>-|15|few|TRBJ1-2|TRBV7-2
CASSSRIGGNYGYTF
TGTGCCAGCAGCTCCCGGATAGGGGGTAACTATGGCTACACCTTC
>-|13|-|TRBJ2-7|TRBV10-1
CASSESTWGAQYF
TGCGCCAGCAGTGAGTCGACTTGGGGAGCGCAGTACTTC
>-|15|-|TRBJ1-1|TRBV7-9
CASSLSTGIYVQAFF
TGTGCCAGCAGCTTATCCACAGGGATTTACGTTCAGGCTTTCTTT
>TRBD1|14|-|TRBJ2-7|TRBV25-1
CASSEDRGLNEQYF
TGTGCCAGCAGTGAGGACAGGGGGCTCAACGAGCAGTACTTC
>-|15|-|TRBJ2-1|TRBV11-3
CASSLSRAPYNEQFF
TGTGCCAGCAGCTTATCTCGTGCACCGTACAATGAGCAGTTCTTC
>TRBD1|14|-|TRBJ1-2|TRBV5-6
CASSLPGTAYGYTF
TGTGCCAGCAGCCTTCCCGGGACAGCCTATGGCTACACCTTC
>-|11|-|TRBJ2-7|TRBV2
CASSDRDEQYF
TGTGCCAGCAGTGACAGGGACGAGCAGTACTTC
>TRBD2|16|-|TRBJ2-7|TRBV7-2
CASSLRTSGGSGEQYF
TGTGCCAGCAGCCTTCGGACTAGCGGGGGATCTGGTGAGCAGTACTTC
>TRBD1|15|few|TRBJ1-2|TRBV7-8
CASSFLDRVYYGYTF
TGTGCCAGCAGCTTTCTGGACAGGGTGTACTATGGCTACACCTTC
>-|14|-|TRBJ2-5|TRBV18
CASSPPARGETQYF
TGTGCCAGCTCACCACCAGCTCGGGGGGAGACCCAGTACTTC
>-|16|-|TRBJ1-5|TRBV7-2
CASSLRGGSSNQPQHF
TGTGCCAGCAGCTTACGGGGGGGGAGTAGCAATCAGCCCCAGCATTTT
>-|14|few|TRBJ1-2|TRBV28
CASSSSGMSYGYTF
TGTGCCAGCAGTTCCTCAGGGATGAGCTATGGCTACACCTTC
>TRBD2|16|-|TRBJ2-7|TRBV2
CASSDAFPSGSSEQYF
TGTGCCAGCAGTGATGCGTTTCCTAGCGGGAGTTCCGAGCAGTACTTC
>TRBD2|15|-|TRBJ2-7|TRBV11-2
CASSQGGAGAGEQYF
TGTGCCAGCAGCCAAGGAGGGGCGGGAGCGGGGGAGCAGTACTTC
>-|20|-|TRBJ1-5|TRBV7-3
CASSLMGTRRPCYSNQPQHF
TGTGCCAGCAGCTTAATGGGGACGAGGCGGCCCTGCTATAGCAATCAGCCCCAGCATTTT
>-|13|-|TRBJ2-3|TRBV5-5
CASSINPADTQYF
TGTGCCAGCAGCATAAACCCCGCAGATACGCAGTATTTT
>TRBD1|19|-|TRBJ2-3|TRBV3-1/TRBV3-2
CASSQEPLRTGQNTDTQYF
TGTGCCAGCAGCCAAGAACCATTAAGGACAGGACAAAACACAGATACGCAGTATTTT
>-|14|-|TRBJ2-2|TRBV7-2
CASSLLGSAGELFF
TGTGCCAGCAGCTTATTGGGGAGCGCCGGGGAGCTGTTTTTT
>TRBD1|15|few|TRBJ2-2|TRBV5-1
CASRPGTGNTGELFF
TGCGCCAGTCGACCCGGGACAGGGAACACCGGGGAGCTGTTTTTT
>-|13|-|TRBJ1-2|TRBV29-1
CSVVSGLNYGYTF
TGCAGCGTTGTAAGCGGATTAAACTATGGCTACACCTTC
>-|15|-|TRBJ1-4|TRBV12-2
CASRHSGATNEKLFF
TGTGCAAGTCGGCATTCAGGGGCAACTAATGAAAAACTGTTTTTT
>-|15|-|TRBJ1-5|TRBV19
CASIKGTNPNQPQHF
TGTGCCAGTATCAAGGGGACAAACCCCAATCAGCCCCAGCATTTT
>-|15|few|TRBJ2-2|TRBV19
CASSMTGRDTGELFF
TGTGCCAGTAGTATGACAGGGAGGGACACCGGGGAGCTGTTTTTT
>-|13|-|TRBJ1-1|TRBV7-2
CASSLSPFSEAFF
TGTGCCAGCAGCCTCAGCCCCTTCTCTGAAGCTTTCTTT
>-|18|once|TRBJ2-5|TRBV6-2/TRBV6-3
CASSYVFGGARIQETQYF
TGTGCCAGCAGTTACGTTTTTGGGGGGGCGAGGATCCAAGAGACCCAGTACTTC
>-|16|-|TRBJ1-4|TRBV25-1
CASSSGAGALGEKLFF
TGTGCCAGCAGTTCGGGAGCAGGGGCGTTAGGTGAAAAACTGTTTTTT
>TRBD2|15|-|TRBJ2-1|TRBV7-9
CASSSTLAGGNEQFF
TGTGCCAGCAGCTCGACCTTAGCGGGGGGGAATGAGCAGTTCTTC
>-|14|few|TRBJ2-7|TRBV11-2
CASSSTQAAYEQYF
TGTGCCAGCAGCTCGACACAGGCGGCCTACGAGCAGTACTTC
>-|10|few|TRBJ2-1|TRBV6-6
CASSYHEQFF
TGTGCCAGCAGTTACCATGAGCAGTTCTTC
>TRBD1|16|-|TRBJ2-7|TRBV25-1
CASSEWSGQGAEEQYF
TGTGCCAGCAGTGAATGGAGTGGGCAGGGGGCAGAGGAGCAGTACTTC
>-|11|-|TRBJ2-7|TRBV5-4
CATGDYSEQYF
TGTGCCACGGGAGACTACAGCGAGCAGTACTTC
>-|16|-|TRBJ2-7|TRBV10-3
CAISPIRQHGRNEQYF
TGTGCCATCAGCCCGATCAGGCAGCACGGGCGTAACGAGCAGTACTTC
>-|15|-|TRBJ2-1|TRBV10-2
CASGGPGGVGNEQFF
TGCGCCAGCGGGGGCCCGGGGGGCGTGGGAAATGAGCAGTTCTTC
>-|15|few|TRBJ2-2|TRBV11-2
CASSYGNQNTGELFF
TGTGCCAGCAGCTACGGGAACCAAAACACCGGGGAGCTGTTTTTT
>-|15|-|TRBJ2-1|TRBV18
CASSPSWTEDNEQFF
TGTGCCAGCTCACCATCCTGGACAGAGGACAATGAGCAGTTCTTC
>-|11|-|TRBJ1-1|TRBV12-3/TRBV12-4
CASRLRAEAFF
TGTGCCAGCAGATTGAGGGCTGAAGCTTTCTTT
>TRBD1|16|-|TRBJ2-3|TRBV24-1
CATSDPGTGGTDTQYF
TGTGCCACCAGTGACCCCGGGACAGGGGGCACAGATACGCAGTATTTT